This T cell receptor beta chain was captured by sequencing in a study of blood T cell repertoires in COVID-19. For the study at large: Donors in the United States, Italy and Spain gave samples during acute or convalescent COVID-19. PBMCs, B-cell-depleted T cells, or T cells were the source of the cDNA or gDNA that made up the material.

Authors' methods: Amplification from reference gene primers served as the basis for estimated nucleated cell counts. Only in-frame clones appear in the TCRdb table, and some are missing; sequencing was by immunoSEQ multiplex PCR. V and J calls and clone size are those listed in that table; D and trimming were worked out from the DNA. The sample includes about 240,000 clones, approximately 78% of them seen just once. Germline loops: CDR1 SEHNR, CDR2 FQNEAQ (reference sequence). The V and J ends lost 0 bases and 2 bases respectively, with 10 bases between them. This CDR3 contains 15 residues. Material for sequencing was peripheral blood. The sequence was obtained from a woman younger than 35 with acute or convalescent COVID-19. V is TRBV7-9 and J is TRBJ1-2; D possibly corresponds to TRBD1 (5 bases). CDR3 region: CASSLAESGNYGYTF. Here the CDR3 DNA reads TGTGCCAGCAGCTTAGCGGAATCAGGGAACTATGGCTACACCTTC.